This T cell receptor beta chain originates from a study of PD-L1 blockade in urothelial cancer. Study context: Blood was tested 3 weeks (second dose) and 6 weeks into treatment.

Sequencing used immunoSEQ multiplex PCR; TCRdb keeps in-frame clones, though not all of them. This table has 55,000 to 75,000 clones, approximately 78% appearing once. Germline CDR1 LNHDA, CDR2 SQIVND (reference sequence). V shed 3 bases and J shed 3 bases, with 10 bases lying between them. The CDR3 sequence is 14 residues long. Time point indicated: pretreatment peripheral blood. This material consisted of PBMCs, taken around atezolizumab (anti-PD-L1) treatment. J is TRBJ2-3 and V is TRBV19; tentative D call: TRBD2 (5 bases). This clonotype originated in a man between 65 and 85 years old with urothelial cancer. CDR3 coding DNA: TGTGCCAGTAGTATCGATCCGGGGACAGATACGCAGTATTTT. As protein: CASSIDPGTDTQYF.